The next 2 T cell receptor beta chains were all read from a single sample in a study of T cell responses to AZD1222 COVID-19 vaccine. Repertoires were generated with immunoSEQ multiplex PCR, while TCRdb's copy carries only in-frame clones and drops some. The table includes roughly 120,000 clones, approximately 89% detected once. The sample consisted of peripheral blood, taken 28 days after the second AZD1222 dose. The receptors here all came from an adult who received the AZD1222 COVID-19 vaccine.

V is TRBV7-8 and J is TRBJ1-1; D gene unclear. This CDR3 comprises 15 residues. Germline-derived CDR1 and CDR2 are SGHVS and FQNEAQ. V lost 0 bases, J lost 2 bases, and 10 bases lay in between. The CDR3 coding sequence is TGTGCCAGCAGCTTAGCACAGTTCCTTAACACTGAAGCTTTCTTT. Protein sequence: CASSLAQFLNTEAFF.

The chain joins TRBV9 to TRBJ2-3; weak D call: TRBD2 (5 bases). Germline V gene data show CDR1 as SGDLS and CDR2 as YYNGEE. CDR3 length: 13 amino acids. V was shortened by 3 bases and J by 9 bases, with 14 bases between the two germline ends. Here the CDR3 DNA reads TGTGCCAGCAGCGCCACTCCCGGGGAGACGCAGTATTTT. Encoded protein: CASSATPGETQYF.